This TCR beta chain is from a study of T cell responses to AZD1222 COVID-19 vaccine. Comment on this clone: What it recognizes is unknown.

Pooling was applied to second doses at about 4 or about 12 weeks. Overall study results and limits: Repertoires were collected only later (after the peak T cell response had occurred). Spike was spanned by vaccine-associated CD4 TCRs, with dominance at 160-218 and 743-854.

The CDR3 sequence is 16 residues long. CDR1 and CDR2 from the germline V gene are LGHDT and YNNKEL (reference sequence). V lost 0 bases and J lost 0, with 11 bases in between. Libraries were prepared by immunoSEQ multiplex PCR; TCRdb keeps only in-frame clonotypes and omits some of them. Among about 84,000 clones listed, 85% to 90% were seen once. The chain joins TRBV3-1 (or the pseudogene TRBV3-2) to TRBJ1-1, with D possibly matching TRBD1 (6 bases). This receptor was identified in an adult who received the AZD1222 COVID-19 vaccine. The sample in question was peripheral blood, obtained 28 days after the second AZD1222 dose. The DNA of the CDR3 is TGTGCCAGCAGCCAAGATCGTGGGGACATGAACACTGAAGCTTTCTTT. This encodes CASSQDRGDMNTEAFF.